A selection of T cell receptor beta chains follows, all from one sample in a study of OX40 agonist ivuxolimab in advanced cancers. Sequenced by immunoSEQ multiplex PCR; TCRdb stores in-frame clones only, minus some. The table includes tens of thousands of clones, about nine tenths detected once. The material sequenced was CD4+ or CD8+ T cells sorted from blood, taken in a trial of the OX40 agonist ivuxolimab. These TCRs come from an adult with an advanced solid tumor such as melanoma, head and neck, liver or kidney cancer. The conserved cysteine and the conserved F or W are not part of the CDR3 here.

V gene,J gene,CDR3 protein
TRBV2,TRBJ1-5,ASALGGANNQPQH
TRBV14,TRBJ2-2,ASSQLDREVGGELF
TRBV29-1,TRBJ2-1,SAGTGSNEQF
TRBV12-5,TRBJ1-1,ASGLVNGAEAF
TRBV19,TRBJ2-7,ASSPPGGNYEQY
TRBV7-9,TRBJ1-4,ASSKIDGQEEKLF
TRBV5-1,TRBJ2-7,ASSLDLRTSGAYEQY
TRBV30,TRBJ1-2,AWSAEYGYT
TRBV7-8,TRBJ2-1,ASRPDYNEQF
TRBV6-5,TRBJ1-1,ASSYGIEAF
TRBV6-5,TRBJ1-3,ASSSPTGGIY
TRBV7-9,TRBJ1-6,ASSKTWQGNSPLH
TRBV10-3,TRBJ2-1,AIMGLAGSGSSYNEQF
TRBV30,TRBJ2-3,AWSVHTSGLFTDTQY
TRBV11-2,TRBJ2-3,ASSALQGPGTDTQY
TRBV27,TRBJ1-6,ASSSQTVPPYNSPLH
TRBV11-2,TRBJ1-3,ASSLDFTSGNTIY
TRBV7-3,TRBJ2-7,ASSFGGGETYEQY
TRBV5-8,TRBJ1-2,ASSLVWVEDYGYT
TRBV7-9,TRBJ1-2,ASSLDGTPSTA
TRBV7-6,TRBJ1-5,ASSETGGWHQPQH
TRBV5-1,TRBJ1-2,ASSLGTGDGYT
TRBV2,TRBJ2-7,ASRDLAGAYTYEQY
TRBV5-1,TRBJ2-7,ASSKGQGSDEQY
TRBV6-1,TRBJ2-3,ASSEWGTYGTDTQY
TRBV4-2,TRBJ1-3,ASSQDGAQGAFGNTIY
TRBV15,TRBJ2-6,ATSREGAGANVLT
TRBV5-6,TRBJ1-1,ASSSYYKAEAF
TRBV5-1,TRBJ2-3,ASSSITGDTDTQY
TRBV9,TRBJ2-2,ASSEGTSNTGELF
TRBV7-2,TRBJ2-4,ASSFPRGSAKNIQY
TRBV30,TRBJ2-1,ACVLGGGNYNEQF
TRBV6-1,TRBJ1-2,ASSEALSYSNYGYT
TRBV4-2,TRBJ2-5,ASSLFSGLAGSQETQY
TRBV6-5,TRBJ1-1,ASSPGQGAGTEAF
TRBV11-2,TRBJ1-2,ASSLDQEQPGYT
TRBV6-5,TRBJ1-5,ASRSGRSLPQH
TRBV9,TRBJ2-7,ASSVEGGLEQY